This T cell receptor (beta chain) was captured in a study of T cells in Graves' hyperthyroidism and ophthalmopathy. As for this clonotype: Its antigen is unidentified.

The V end lost 0 bases, the J end lost 6 bases, and 12 bases lay between the germline ends. The CDR3 runs to 15 residues. The V gene's germline CDR1 is MNHEY and CDR2 SVGAGI. TCR beta CDR3 region amplification was performed from RNA transcripts. RT-PCR in the first round (using the HTBI primer set) targeted the TCR CDR3. Via MiXCR, TCRdb re-called the multiplex PCR reads, giving one row per CDR3 protein. The sample lists over 250,000 distinct CDR3 sequences; less than 30% were seen once. The study left out patients who had uncontrolled infection, other autoimmune disease, pregnancy or lactation. A sample of blood taken at first hyperthyroidism diagnosis preceded any ophthalmopathy symptoms. The study, taken as a whole, reports: It was a median around seven months before onset that the model predicted ophthalmopathy.

The specimen sequenced was blood. This TCR was sampled from a man in his forties or fifties with Graves' hyperthyroidism that later progressed to Graves' ophthalmopathy. J is TRBJ1-5 and V is TRBV6-5; tentatively, D is TRBD1 (5 bases). The CDR3 spells CASSYSGGPGQPQHF. Written as DNA, the CDR3 is TGTGCCAGCAGTTACTCGGGGGGTCCGGGTCAGCCCCAGCATTTT.